This T cell receptor beta chain was sequenced for a study of cytomegalovirus exposure and HLA in healthy donors. V shed 3 bases, J shed 5 bases, and the junction held 5 bases outside the gene matches. The CDR3 is 13 residues long. PCR involved 60 Vbeta and 13 Jbeta primers. Generated by immunoSEQ multiplex PCR, the TCRdb table keeps only in-frame clones and is missing some. The sample has under 200,000 clones. Specimen: PBMCs. The chain joins TRBV5-3 to TRBJ2-7; 7 positions agree with TRBD2. TRBV5-3 is sorted into the ORF group, with uncertain function. The source of this sequence is a woman between 18 and 29 years old in good health and CMV-seropositive. Here the CDR3 reads CARSCSAGNEQYF. DNA for the CDR3: TGTGCCAGAAGCTGCTCAGCGGGAAACGAGCAGTACTTC.